A single sample gave rise to the 31 T cell receptor beta chains below, sequenced in a study of blood T cell repertoires in COVID-19. Assay used: immunoSEQ multiplex PCR; TCRdb lists only in-frame clones, some missing. The sample includes around 170,000 clones, around 74% of them seen just once. The sequenced sample was peripheral blood. These receptors were taken from a woman older than 75 with acute or convalescent COVID-19.

The chain is built from TRBV10-3 and TRBJ1-2; 8 bases align to TRBD1. V lost 6 bases and J lost 7; bases outside the gene matches: 4. Germline V gives CDR1 ENHRY, CDR2 SYGVKD. This CDR3 is 12 amino acids long. CDR3 coding DNA: TGTGCCATCAGGAGACAGGGGAGTGGCTACACCTTC. It translates to CAIRRQGSGYTF.

This sequence joins TRBV9 and TRBJ1-2; 7 bases line up with TRBD1. Germline V gene data show CDR1 as SGDLS and CDR2 as YYNGEE. CDR3 size: 18 residues. J gave up 3 bases and V 7 bases, and 21 bases lay outside the gene matches. The CDR3 bases are TGTGCCAGCGAATATCGGTCACAGGGGAAAAAAAAATACTATGGCTACACCTTC. As protein: CASEYRSQGKKKYYGYTF.

The chain has TRBV28 and TRBJ1-2; no firm D call. The V end was cut by 2 bases, the J end by 8 bases, with 9 bases between. The CDR3 spans 12 residues. CDR1 is MDHEN, CDR2 SYDVKM, per germline. This chain's CDR3 is CASSLSRMGYTF. For the CDR3, the DNA is TGTGCCAGCAGTTTAAGCAGGATGGGCTACACCTTC.

This clone showed up many times. The rearrangement links TRBV3-1 (or the pseudogene TRBV3-2) to TRBJ1-2, with 9 bases identical to TRBD1. The ends lost 3 bases at V and 2 bases at J; junction bases unmatched: 4. The CDR3 covers 15 residues. Germline CDR1 and CDR2: LGHDT and YNNKEL (reference sequence). CDR3 protein: CASSQGTGWNYGYTF. DNA for the CDR3: TGTGCCAGCAGCCAGGGGACAGGGTGGAACTATGGCTACACCTTC.

The rearrangement joins TRBV7-2 to TRBJ2-1; 12 positions match TRBD2. CDR1 is SGHTA, CDR2 FQGNSA, per germline. The V gene end was trimmed by 8 bases and the J gene end by 3 bases; junction bases not matched to a gene: 5. This CDR3 contains 15 residues. CDR3 protein: CASGGGLAGYNEQFF. CDR3 DNA sequence: TGTGCCAGCGGTGGGGGACTAGCGGGCTACAATGAGCAGTTCTTC.

The chain has TRBV6-5 and TRBJ2-3, with a tentative D call TRBD2 (6 bases). The CDR3 runs 16 residues. The germline gives CDR1 MNHEY, CDR2 SVGAGI. The germline V and J ends were trimmed by 0 bases and 8 bases, with 18 bases remaining between them. CDR3 DNA sequence: TGTGCCAGCAGTTACTCGGGGTCGACGGTGGGAGGTACGCAGTATTTT. Translating it yields CASSYSGSTVGGTQYF.

The chain joins TRBV5-1 to TRBJ2-1; TRBD2 aligns across 12 bases. Germline trimming cut 3 bases from V and 13 bases from J; bases unmatched to any gene: 8. The CDR3 has 14 amino acids. Germline-derived CDR1 and CDR2 are SGHRS and YFSETQ. CDR3 nucleotides: TGCGCCAGCAGCTCACTAGCGGGAGGAACCTTTCAGTTCTTC. As protein: CASSSLAGGTFQFF.

The chain uses TRBV3-1 (or the pseudogene TRBV3-2) and TRBJ2-7; D gene ambiguous. V was cut by 1 base and J by 3 bases, with 13 bases left in between. This CDR3 contains 15 residues. The germline gives CDR1 LGHDT, CDR2 YNNKEL (reference sequence). For the CDR3, the DNA is TGTGCCAGCAGCCAAGCTCCGGGTGAATTCTACGAGCAGTACTTC. Protein sequence: CASSQAPGEFYEQYF.

This chain links TRBV27 with TRBJ1-6; D is ambiguous. Looked up from germline, CDR1 is MNHEY and CDR2 is SMNVEV (reference sequence). Trimming removed 5 bases from V and 4 bases from J, with 18 bases in between. The CDR3 sequence is 17 residues long. The CDR3 region is CASSRKKDGMYNSPLHF. The CDR3 coding sequence is TGTGCCAGCAGTCGGAAAAAGGACGGGATGTATAATTCACCCCTCCACTTT.

This clone was seen a handful of times. This chain connects TRBV7-9 to TRBJ2-1; D gene uncertain. The CDR3 runs to 15 residues. Germline loops: CDR1 SEHNR, CDR2 FQNEAQ (reference sequence). Between the trimmed V and J ends, which lost 1 base and 0 bases, there was a span of 7 bases. CDR3 sequence reads: CASSLETGSYNEQFF. CDR3 DNA: TGTGCCAGCAGCTTAGAAACCGGCTCCTACAATGAGCAGTTCTTC.

The chain uses TRBV11-3 and TRBJ2-1, with TRBD1 identical over 10 bases. CDR1 SGHNT and CDR2 YENEEA come from the germline V gene. There are 14 residues in the CDR3. V lost 5 bases to trimming and J lost 9 bases; unmatched junction nucleotides: 7. CDR3 residues: CASSTRDRGSEQFF. The CDR3 nucleotides read TGTGCCAGCAGCACCCGGGACAGGGGATCTGAGCAGTTCTTC. The complete variable domain, with remaining parts taken from reference TRBV11-3 and TRBJ2-1, reads EAGVVQSPRYKIIEKKQPVAFWCNPISGHNTLYWYLQNLGQGPELLIRYENEEAVDDSQLPKDRFSAERLKGVDSTLKIQPAELGDSAVYLCASSTRDRGSEQFFGPGTRLTVL.

This clone has only a few counts. The J gene is TRBJ1-4, the V gene TRBV28; 9 bases agree with TRBD1. Germline-derived CDR1 and CDR2 are MDHEN and SYDVKM. V shed 2 bases and J 7 bases; nucleotides not matched to a gene: 5. The length of the CDR3 is 15 residues. In DNA form, the CDR3 reads TGTGCCAGCAGTTTACTACAGGGGGCGGGTGAAAAACTGTTTTTT. Translated, it gives CASSLLQGAGEKLFF.

The chain recombines TRBV18 with TRBJ2-7; 9 bases match TRBD1. The CDR3 contains 17 residues. Trimming at V came to 2 bases and at J to 5 bases, leaving 13 bases not matched to a gene. Germline CDR1 and CDR2: KGHSH and LQKENI. CDR3 nucleotides: TGTGCCAGCTCACCAACGGGACAGGGAAGGGTTGGCCACGAGCAGTACTTC. Translation: CASSPTGQGRVGHEQYF.

This chain joins TRBV27 and TRBJ1-3, with TRBD1 matching 9 bases. This CDR3 comprises 16 residues. Trimming at V came to 5 bases and at J to 4 bases, leaving 9 bases not matched to a gene. Germline lookup yields CDR1 MNHEY and CDR2 SMNVEV (reference sequence). This CDR3 reads CASSAQQGAAGNTIYF. The CDR3 DNA reads as TGTGCCAGCAGTGCTCAACAGGGGGCTGCGGGAAACACCATATATTTT.

The genes are TRBV6-5 and TRBJ2-2; the match to TRBD2 covers 9 bases. Germline trimming cut 4 bases from V and 4 bases from J; bases unmatched to any gene: 4. The CDR3 is 15 amino acids. The V gene's germline CDR1 is MNHEY and CDR2 SVGAGI. CDR3 in amino acids: CASSSGLASTGELFF. The DNA for the CDR3 is TGTGCCAGCAGTTCCGGACTAGCGAGCACCGGGGAGCTGTTTTTT.

This clone occurred once. The V gene is TRBV7-2, the J gene TRBJ2-3; no definite D call. The CDR3 runs 12 residues. Germline lookup yields CDR1 SGHTA and CDR2 FQGNSA. V was clipped by 7 bases and J by 11 bases, with 16 bases between them. The CDR3 coding sequence is TGTGCCAGCACGCATCAATCTATGCGGCAGTATTTT. It specifies CASTHQSMRQYF.

This clone was recorded a few times. The chain couples TRBV7-2 to TRBJ2-3; D possibly corresponds to TRBD2 (5 bases). Trimming shortened V by 1 base and J by 3 bases, and 14 bases separated the two germline ends. CDR1 and CDR2 (germline): SGHTA, FQGNSA. This CDR3 contains 16 residues. In DNA form, the CDR3 reads TGTGCCAGCAGCTTAGGCCTACGCCGGGGTACAGATACGCAGTATTTT. Amino acid sequence: CASSLGLRRGTDTQYF.

V and J are TRBV28 and TRBJ2-7, with unresolved D. The CDR3 runs 14 residues. With 6 bases removed from V and 0 bases from J, the gap between germline ends came to 12 bases. Germline V gene data show CDR1 as MDHEN and CDR2 as SYDVKM. The CDR3 region is CASRRGGSSYEQYF. The DNA for the CDR3 is TGTGCCAGCAGGCGCGGCGGAAGCTCCTACGAGCAGTACTTC. The full variable domain, with the rest looked up from reference TRBV28 and TRBJ2-7, is DVKVTQSSRYLVKRTGEKVFLECVQDMDHENMFWYRQDPGLGLRLIYFSYDVKMKEKGDIPEGYSVSREKKERFSLILESASTNQTSMYLCASRRGGSSYEQYFGPGTRLTVT.

The rearrangement links TRBV6-6 to TRBJ1-6; a weak D match, TRBD1 (6 bases). Trimming took 7 bases from V and 9 from J, leaving 16 bases between them. Germline lookup yields CDR1 MNHNY and CDR2 SVGAGI (reference sequence). The CDR3 covers 14 residues. CDR3 region: CASTEGVLSSPLHF. Here the CDR3 DNA reads TGTGCCAGCACCGAGGGGGTTTTGAGTTCACCCCTCCACTTT.

CDR3 in amino acids: CATGTMNTEAFF. DNA for the CDR3: TGTGCCACGGGGACAATGAACACTGAAGCTTTCTTT. The genes are TRBV13 and TRBJ1-1; possibly TRBD1 for D (6 bases). Trimming took 10 bases from V and 0 from J, leaving 9 bases between them. CDR3 length: 12 residues. Per germline, CDR1 PRHDT and CDR2 FYEKMQ (reference sequence).

This sequence joins TRBV24-1 and TRBJ2-2, with D possibly TRBD2 on 5 matching bases. There are 16 residues in the CDR3. Germline V gene lookup returns CDR1 KGHDR and CDR2 SFDVKD. V dropped 0 bases and J dropped 4 bases, with 11 bases sitting between them. The CDR3 DNA is TGTGCCACCAGTGATTTGTGGGAGCCCAGCACCGGGGAGCTGTTTTTT. Translation gives CATSDLWEPSTGELFF.

CDR3 protein: CASSLSVNTGELFF. The CDR3 coding sequence is TGCGCCAGCAGCTTGTCGGTGAACACCGGGGAGCTGTTTTTT. The rearrangement links TRBV5-1 to TRBJ2-2; no clear D. The V gene's germline CDR1 is SGHRS and CDR2 YFSETQ. There are 14 residues in the CDR3. V lost 1 base to trimming and J lost 1 base, with 5 bases between them. Complete variable domain (other parts from reference TRBV5-1 and TRBJ2-2): KAGVTQTPRYLIKTRGQQVTLSCSPISGHRSVSWYQQTPGQGLQFLFEYFSETQRNKGNFPGRFSGRQFSNSRSEMNVSTLELGDSALYLCASSLSVNTGELFFGEGSRLTVL.

The J gene is TRBJ2-1, the V gene TRBV5-1; D is possibly TRBD2 (7 bases). The CDR3 is 16 amino acids. Germline V gives CDR1 SGHRS, CDR2 YFSETQ. The V end was cut by 4 bases, the J end by 5 bases, with 19 bases between. The CDR3 region is CASSPGSGGTDNEQFF. The CDR3 region has the DNA TGCGCCAGCAGCCCTGGATCGGGGGGCACTGACAATGAGCAGTTCTTC. The full variable domain, its missing parts supplied by reference TRBV5-1 and TRBJ2-1, is KAGVTQTPRYLIKTRGQQVTLSCSPISGHRSVSWYQQTPGQGLQFLFEYFSETQRNKGNFPGRFSGRQFSNSRSEMNVSTLELGDSALYLCASSPGSGGTDNEQFFGPGTRLTVL.

The chain combines TRBV6-5 with TRBJ1-4; maybe TRBD1 (5 bases). Germline CDR1 reads MNHEY; CDR2 reads SVGAGI. The CDR3 runs 14 residues. Deletions cut 2 bases from V and 4 bases from J, with 8 bases between. Here the CDR3 DNA reads TGTGCCAGCAGTTACGGGGGGAGTAATGAAAAACTGTTTTTT. Its translation is CASSYGGSNEKLFF.

The rearrangement joins TRBV4-3 to TRBJ1-3; D is possibly TRBD1 (6 bases). The germline V and J ends were trimmed by 4 bases and 4 bases, with 14 bases remaining between them. There are 15 residues in the CDR3. Per the germline V gene, CDR1 is LGHNA and CDR2 is YSLEER. CDR3 nucleotides: TGCGCCAGCAGCCCTTCCTACAGGGAGGGAAACACCATATATTTT. Protein: CASSPSYREGNTIYF.

The gene calls are TRBV6-5 and TRBJ2-3; 7 bases map to TRBD2. Germline V CDR1 and CDR2: MNHEY, SVGAGI. The V segment lost 2 bases and the J segment 0 bases; nucleotides outside the gene matches: 2. CDR3 length: 15 residues. CDR3 residues: CASSYSGASTDTQYF. The CDR3 nucleotides are TGTGCCAGCAGTTACAGCGGGGCTAGCACAGATACGCAGTATTTT.

This clone was counted a single time. The chain is built from TRBV5-1 and TRBJ1-2; D might be TRBD1 (6 bases). CDR3 length: 15 amino acids. The germline V gene has CDR1 SGHRS and CDR2 YFSETQ. Deletions cut 4 bases from V and 7 bases from J, with 20 bases between. CDR3 protein: CASSPGEGENSGYTF. The CDR3 DNA follows: TGCGCCAGCAGCCCAGGTGAGGGGGAGAACAGTGGCTACACCTTC.

The chain combines TRBV19 with TRBJ1-1; TRBD1 aligns across 8 bases. The germline CDR1 and CDR2 sequences are LNHDA and SQIVND (reference sequence). The CDR3 is 13 amino acids. V lost 4 bases, J lost 3 bases, and 1 base stayed unmatched. CDR3 region: CASSTGQDTEAFF. The DNA for the CDR3 is TGTGCCAGTAGTACGGGACAGGACACTGAAGCTTTCTTT.

This rearrangement joins TRBV19 to TRBJ2-1, with 10 bases that match TRBD1. V gave up 0 bases and J gave up 6 bases; unmatched junction bases: 11. The CDR3 runs to 18 residues. Germline V lookup: CDR1 LNHDA, CDR2 SQIVND (reference sequence). CDR3 protein: CASSIDSIPGQGSNEQFF. CDR3 bases: TGTGCCAGTAGTATAGATAGTATCCCGGGACAGGGGTCCAATGAGCAGTTCTTC.

This chain connects TRBV5-6 to TRBJ2-7, with TRBD2 matching 13 bases. Germline-derived CDR1 and CDR2 are SGHDT and YYEEEE. J was trimmed by 4 bases and V by 4 bases; bases with no gene match: 11. CDR3 length: 17 residues. DNA of the CDR3: TGTGCCAGCAGCCCTGGACTAGCGGGAGTCGAATCTTACGAGCAGTACTTC. Residues: CASSPGLAGVESYEQYF.

The J gene is TRBJ1-5, the V gene TRBV6-2 or TRBV6-3, with D maybe TRBD1 (5 bases). V lost 0 bases to trimming and J lost 3 bases, with 9 bases between them. The CDR3 extends over 15 amino acids. Per the germline V gene, CDR1 is MNHEY and CDR2 is SVGEGT. CDR3: CASSYSRGNNQPQHF. Written as DNA, the CDR3 is TGTGCCAGCAGTTACTCTCGGGGGAACAATCAGCCCCAGCATTTT.